These 17 T cell receptor beta chains came from one sample sequenced in a study of cytomegalovirus exposure and HLA in healthy donors. Both 60 Vbeta primers and 13 Jbeta primers went into the PCR. The table came from immunoSEQ multiplex PCR; TCRdb's copy has only in-frame clones and leaves some out. This table holds about 270,000 clones, under 80% found once. Sequencing input: PBMCs. The receptors were sampled from a female donor in good health and CMV-seronegative.

CDR3 region: CASFASGRGNEQFF. CDR3 DNA sequence: TGTGCCAGCTTCGCTAGCGGGAGAGGGAATGAGCAGTTCTTC. The rearrangement uses TRBV6-1 and TRBJ2-1; 10 bases fit TRBD2. V shed 8 bases and J 7 bases; nucleotides not matched to a gene: 8. The length of the CDR3 is 14 residues. CDR1 and CDR2 (germline): MNHNS, SASEGT.

The rearrangement uses TRBV2 and TRBJ2-5; maybe TRBD1 (6 bases). The CDR3 is 13 residues long. V was trimmed by 6 bases and J by 2 bases, leaving 10 bases between them. Germline assignment: CDR1 SNHLY and CDR2 FYNNEI. The chain's CDR3 is CASRRDTQETQYF. The CDR3 nucleotides read TGTGCCAGCAGAAGGGACACTCAAGAGACCCAGTACTTC.

The J gene is TRBJ2-3, the V gene TRBV5-6, with TRBD1 as a possible D gene (8 bases). The ends were cut back, 6 bases at V and 5 bases at J, with 19 bases in the middle. There are 15 residues in the CDR3. CDR1 and CDR2 from the germline V gene are SGHDT and YYEEEE. The CDR3 reads CASTTGGGRRDTQYF. In nucleotides, the CDR3 is TGTGCCAGCACCACAGGGGGGGGACGACGAGATACGCAGTATTTT. Together with reference TRBV5-6 and TRBJ2-3, the CDR3 gives the full variable domain: DAGVTQSPTHLIKTRGQQVTLRCSPKSGHDTVSWYQQALGQGPQFIFQYYEEEERQRGNFPDRFSGHQFPNYSSELNVNALLLGDSALYLCASTTGGGRRDTQYFGPGTRLTVL.

J is TRBJ1-2 and V is TRBV28; D not resolved. The V end lost 7 bases, the J end lost 2 bases, and 5 bases lay between the germline ends. CDR1 and CDR2 (germline): MDHEN, SYDVKM. The CDR3 has 11 amino acids. The CDR3 protein is CASNRNYGYTF. In DNA form, the CDR3 reads TGTGCCAGCAACCGGAACTATGGCTACACCTTC.

Turning to this clone: Other DNA variants within this sample encode the same CDR3. V is TRBV10-1 and J is TRBJ2-2, with 10 bases lining up with TRBD2. Germline values: CDR1 WNHNN, CDR2 SYGVQD (reference sequence). CDR3 length equals 15 residues. The V segment lost 3 bases and the J segment 2 bases; nucleotides outside the gene matches: 0. CDR3 coding DNA: TGCGCCAGCAGTGAACTAGCGGGAAACACCGGGGAGCTGTTTTTT. Encoded protein: CASSELAGNTGELFF.

The gene calls are TRBV27 and TRBJ2-7, with 8 positions matching TRBD1. The junction had 11 bases not matched to a gene; V was cut back by 10 bases and J by 3 bases. This CDR3 comprises 14 residues. Germline CDR1 reads MNHEY; CDR2 reads SMNVEV (reference sequence). The CDR3 DNA is TGTGCCACTAAACTAGGGACAGGCATCTACGAGCAGTACTTC. Protein product: CATKLGTGIYEQYF.

This clone was recorded once. Lacking the conserved final phenylalanine or tryptophan, this CDR3 likely reflects a read error. CDR3 in amino acids: CASSPSIADRIYGYTL. Written as DNA, the CDR3 is TGTGCCAGCAGTCCATCCATCGCCGACAGGATTTATGGCTACACCCTC. This chain joins TRBV27 and TRBJ1-2, with D possibly TRBD1 on 6 matching bases. The ends were cut back, 5 bases at V and 5 bases at J, with 21 bases in the middle. Germline CDR1 and CDR2: MNHEY and SMNVEV (reference sequence). There are 16 residues in the CDR3.

CDR3 bases: TGCGCCAGCAGCCTGGACAGGGCGGGCACCGGGGAGCTGTTTTTT. Protein: CASSLDRAGTGELFF. This sequence joins TRBV10-1 and TRBJ2-2, with 8 nucleotides matching TRBD1. From germline, CDR1 is WNHNN and CDR2 SYGVQD (reference sequence). The CDR3 spans 15 residues. After removal of 6 bases from V and 4 bases from J, the junction contained 7 bases not matched to a gene.

The rearrangement links TRBV6-5 to TRBJ2-1, with 9 bases fitting TRBD2. CDR1 and CDR2 (germline): MNHEY, SVGAGI. CDR3 length equals 15 residues. Germline trimming cut 1 base from V and 8 bases from J; bases unmatched to any gene: 6. In DNA, the CDR3 is TGTGCCAGCAGTTACTTGTCTAGCGGGACCTATGAGCAGTTCTTC. The encoded protein is CASSYLSSGTYEQFF.

Points on this clone: At one end the junction does not follow the germline gene, possibly because of a read error. The J gene is TRBJ2-7, the V gene TRBV7-9; D uncertain. Germline loops: CDR1 SEHNR, CDR2 FQNEAQ (reference sequence). This CDR3 contains 15 residues. Here the CDR3 reads CSSSFLSSGSYEQYF. For the CDR3, the DNA is TGTTCCAGCAGCTTTTTATCGTCCGGCTCCTACGAGCAGTACTTC.

J is TRBJ2-7 and V is TRBV27, with 10 positions matching TRBD2. V was clipped by 5 bases and J by 6 bases; unmatched bases: 7. This CDR3 region has 14 residues. Germline-derived CDR1 and CDR2 are MNHEY and SMNVEV (reference sequence). CDR3 DNA sequence: TGTGCCAGCAGTCCCCGGACTAGCGGAAGCGAGCAGTACTTC. Protein sequence: CASSPRTSGSEQYF.

The chain combines TRBV11-2 with TRBJ1-1; D ambiguous. Trimming shortened V by 5 bases and J by 4 bases, and 11 bases separated the two germline ends. The germline gives CDR1 SGHAT, CDR2 FQNNGV. This CDR3 comprises 13 residues. The CDR3: CASSPRVLTEAFF. Written as DNA, the CDR3 is TGTGCCAGCAGCCCACGGGTCCTCACTGAAGCTTTCTTT.

V is TRBV18 and J is TRBJ2-1; D ambiguous. CDR1 and CDR2 (germline): KGHSH, LQKENI. Between the trimmed V and J ends, which lost 3 bases and 2 bases, there was a span of 11 bases. This CDR3 has 15 residues. The CDR3 sequence: CASSPLVSAYNEQFF. The DNA of the CDR3 is TGTGCCAGCTCACCCCTTGTATCAGCCTACAATGAGCAGTTCTTC.

The chain uses TRBV5-1 and TRBJ1-1, with TRBD1 matching over 8 bases. The CDR3 is made up of 15 amino acids. CDR1 is SGHRS and CDR2 is YFSETQ in the germline V gene. V was pared by 1 base and J by 1 base, with 3 bases of the junction left unmatched. As DNA, the CDR3 is TGCGCCAGCAGCTTGCAGGGGGCGCGGAACACTGAAGCTTTCTTT. This encodes CASSLQGARNTEAFF.

Comments on this clone: The junction differs from germline at one of its ends, possibly a read error. The chain is built from TRBV5-5 and TRBJ2-7, with D possibly matching TRBD1 (5 bases). Germline V gene data show CDR1 as SGHKS and CDR2 as YYEKEE (reference sequence). The CDR3 consists of 12 residues. This CDR3 is CASSRGSSEQYF. The CDR3 DNA reads TGTGCCAGCTCTAGGGGTTCCTCCGAGCAGTACTTC. The complete variable domain, with remaining parts taken from reference TRBV5-5 and TRBJ2-7, reads DAGVTQSPTHLIKTRGQQVTLRCSPISGHKSVSWYQQVLGQGPQFIFQYYEKEERGRGNFPDRFSARQFPNYSSELNVNALLLGDSALYLCASSRGSSEQYFGPGTRLTVT.

This clone was observed a handful of times. V gene TRBV12-5 combines with J gene TRBJ2-1; TRBD2 agrees at 7 bases. Germline V gene data show CDR1 as LGHNT and CDR2 as FRNRAP. This CDR3 has 16 residues. The ends lost 3 bases at V and 6 bases at J; junction bases unmatched: 11. Here the CDR3 DNA reads TGTGCTAGTGGTTTAGGTTCGAGTGGCGGGGGCAATGAGCAGTTCTTC. Residues: CASGLGSSGGGNEQFF.

This rearrangement joins TRBV5-6 to TRBJ2-1, with 11 bases fitting TRBD2. The V gene's germline CDR1 is SGHDT and CDR2 YYEEEE. The CDR3 length is 15 residues. Trimming removed 0 bases from V and 6 bases from J; junction bases left unmatched: 2. The DNA for the CDR3 is TGTGCCAGCAGCTTGGGACTAGCGGGGACCAATGAGCAGTTCTTC. This encodes CASSLGLAGTNEQFF.